This T cell receptor beta chain originates from a study of early T cells in non-severe SARS-CoV-2 infection. The wider study: Sequenced material consisted of bulk RNA (from unsorted whole blood), and chains were unpaired. The study, taken as a whole, reports: Using VDJdb, the matching emphasized anti-spike CD8 responses while missing private and CD4 specificities.

Individual cDNA molecules received unique molecular identifiers. TCRdb re-called the 5' RACE reads with MiXCR, one entry per CDR3 protein. The data hold around 58,000 distinct CDR3 sequences, with around 7.7% observed a single time. Of note for this clonotype: Its specificity is not known.

The length of the CDR3 is 13 residues. Per the germline V gene, CDR1 is DFQATT and CDR2 is SNEGSKA (reference sequence). With V trimmed by 6 bases and J by 7 bases, 5 bases remained unmatched. The sample consisted of whole blood, taken at baseline. The rearrangement uses TRBV20-1 and TRBJ2-5, with TRBD2 identical over 13 bases. The clonotype comes from an adult who was a healthcare worker with PCR-confirmed SARS-CoV-2 infection or an uninfected control (not recorded which). The CDR3 DNA is TGCAGTGCACGGACTAGCGGGAGCGGGACCCAGTACTTC. Protein sequence: CSARTSGSGTQYF.